This TCR beta chain was captured in a study of Ad26.COV2.S vaccination and SARS-CoV-2 variants. Using immunoSEQ multiplex PCR, the repertoire was profiled, and TCRdb retains in-frame clones only, with some absent. The table shows hundreds of thousands of clones, with 92% occurring only once. Comment on this clone: As yet, its antigen is unknown.

Study-wide findings and caveats: Individuals receiving vaccine had higher spike-specific TCR breadth than placebo recipients did. Substantial response breadth was reportedly seen for spike-specific CD8+ and CD4+ T cells after vaccination. Total T cell responses were possibly underestimated by TCR breadth and depth analyses.

Looked up from germline, CDR1 is SGHTA and CDR2 is FQGNSA. Between the trimmed V and J ends, which lost 6 bases and 6 bases, there was a span of 12 bases. This CDR3 comprises 13 residues. The sample here was peripheral blood, taken after recovery from COVID-19. The clonotype originates from a human donor who had recovered from COVID-19. The chain combines TRBV7-2 with TRBJ2-1, with D possibly being TRBD2 (5 bases). CDR3 loop: CASSRRQSNEQFF. CDR3 bases: TGTGCCAGCAGTCGGAGGCAGAGCAATGAGCAGTTCTTC.